The 19 T cell receptor beta chains listed next were all sequenced from one sample in a study of shared clonotypes between healthy human individuals. Some clones are missing from TCRdb's copy, which holds only in-frame ones; the method was immunoSEQ multiplex PCR. The table has some 1 million clones, approximately 72% seen once. The sample was memory CD4+ T cells sorted from blood. Subset noted: CD45RA-negative fraction. Receptors originate from a man younger than 30 in good health.

This chain connects TRBV27 to TRBJ2-1, with a possible D match to TRBD1 (6 bases). V was cut by 6 bases and J by 4 bases, with 13 bases left in between. The CDR3 loop spans 14 amino acids. The V gene's germline CDR1 is MNHEY and CDR2 SMNVEV (reference sequence). The CDR3 protein is CASSRQALYNEQFF. The CDR3 DNA follows: TGTGCCAGCAGCAGACAGGCTTTATACAATGAGCAGTTCTTC.

This rearrangement joins TRBV27 to TRBJ1-2; possibly TRBD1 for D (5 bases). CDR1 is MNHEY and CDR2 is SMNVEV in the germline V gene (reference sequence). The CDR3 length is 15 residues. V was pared by 5 bases and J by 2 bases, with 15 bases between. The CDR3, as DNA: TGTGCCAGCAGTAAACAAGGGGTTGCGAACTATGGCTACACCTTC. Translation gives CASSKQGVANYGYTF.

The chain carries TRBV5-1 and TRBJ2-7; D not certain. The CDR3 loop spans 13 amino acids. Deletions cut 5 bases from V and 5 bases from J, with 14 bases between. Germline CDR1 reads SGHRS; CDR2 reads YFSETQ. The CDR3 spells CASRAPPGNEQYF. The CDR3 DNA follows: TGCGCCAGCAGGGCCCCCCCGGGCAACGAGCAGTACTTC.

The rearrangement joins TRBV30 to TRBJ2-2; no clear D. V shed 0 bases and J shed 1 base, with 6 bases lying between them. There are 14 residues in the CDR3. Looked up from germline, CDR1 is GTSNPN and CDR2 is SVGIG (reference sequence). This chain's CDR3 is CAWSVELNTGELFF. The CDR3, as DNA: TGTGCCTGGAGTGTAGAACTGAACACCGGGGAGCTGTTTTTT.

The V call is TRBV5-1, the J call TRBJ2-5; 15 positions agree with TRBD2. After removal of 3 bases from V and 5 bases from J, the junction contained 8 bases not matched to a gene. CDR1 SGHRS and CDR2 YFSETQ come from the germline V gene. The CDR3 is made up of 17 amino acids. The CDR3 DNA reads as TGCGCCAGCAGCTCGGGACTAGCGGGAGGAGCGCGGGAGACCCAGTACTTC. Its translation is CASSSGLAGGARETQYF. The entire variable domain, with the rest obtained from reference TRBV5-1 and TRBJ2-5, is as follows: KAGVTQTPRYLIKTRGQQVTLSCSPISGHRSVSWYQQTPGQGLQFLFEYFSETQRNKGNFPGRFSGRQFSNSRSEMNVSTLELGDSALYLCASSSGLAGGARETQYFGPGTRLLVL.

The rearrangement links TRBV11-2 to TRBJ2-3; D might be TRBD1 (5 bases). CDR1 and CDR2 (germline): SGHAT, FQNNGV. The V end lost 5 bases, the J end lost 0 bases, and 12 bases lay between the germline ends. The CDR3 is 15 residues long. The CDR3 DNA is TGTGCCAGCAGCGTACAGGTCACTAGCACAGATACGCAGTATTTT. It encodes CASSVQVTSTDTQYF.

The chain uses TRBV30 and TRBJ1-4, with D possibly TRBD1 on 5 matching bases. The germline V and J ends were trimmed by 5 bases and 0 bases, with 13 bases remaining between them. The CDR3 is 15 residues long. CDR1 and CDR2 from the germline V gene are GTSNPN and SVGIG (reference sequence). The CDR3 nucleotides are TGTGCCTGGGGGAGGGGATTTGCAACTAATGAAAAACTGTTTTTT. Its protein is CAWGRGFATNEKLFF. Variable domain in full (rest from reference TRBV30 and TRBJ1-4): SQTIHQWPATLVQPVGSPLSLECTVEGTSNPNLYWYRQAAGRGLQLLFYSVGIGQISSEVPQNLSASRPQDRQFILSSKKLLLSDSGFYLCAWGRGFATNEKLFFGSGTQLSVL.

The chain has TRBV7-8 and TRBJ2-1, with TRBD1 matching over 7 bases. Germline V gives CDR1 SGHVS, CDR2 FQNEAQ. V was clipped by 5 bases and J by 7 bases; unmatched bases: 8. The CDR3 length is 14 residues. CDR3 sequence reads: CASSAGTVVNEQFF. The CDR3 bases are TGTGCCAGCAGCGCCGGGACAGTGGTAAATGAGCAGTTCTTC.

This clone came up a few times. V and J are TRBV9 and TRBJ1-4; 9 nucleotides agree with TRBD1. The V gene's germline CDR1 is SGDLS and CDR2 YYNGEE. The CDR3 spans 16 residues. The V segment lost 4 bases and the J segment 3 bases; nucleotides outside the gene matches: 7. CDR3 sequence: CASSQGQGLSNEKLFF. CDR3 in DNA: TGTGCCAGCAGCCAGGGACAGGGCCTCTCTAATGAAAAACTGTTTTTT.

The V and J genes are TRBV27 and TRBJ2-1; perhaps D is TRBD1 or TRBD2 (6 bases each). CDR1 is MNHEY, CDR2 SMNVEV, per germline (reference sequence). This CDR3 contains 15 residues. V was cut by 3 bases and J by 8 bases, with 17 bases left in between. In nucleotides, the CDR3 is TGTGCCAGCAGTTTTTGGGGGGCAGGAGTCTATGAGCAGTTCTTC. Its protein product is CASSFWGAGVYEQFF.

In nucleotides, the CDR3 is TGTGCCAGCAGTCGGCAACAGTACACTGAAGCTTTCTTT. Its translation is CASSRQQYTEAFF. The genes are TRBV6-4 and TRBJ1-1; D remains unclear. This CDR3 is built from 13 residues. Germline V gene data show CDR1 as MRHNA and CDR2 as SNTAGT. Trimming took off 5 bases at V and 3 bases at J, with 10 bases between the two ends.

V is TRBV11-2 and J is TRBJ2-7; D possibly uses TRBD1 or TRBD2 (5 bases each). V gave up 5 bases and J gave up 5 bases, with 16 bases separating them. The CDR3 contains 14 residues. In germline, CDR1 is SGHAT, CDR2 FQNNGV. CDR3 nucleotides: TGTGCCAGCAGCCCCTCCGGGACGCCCCACGAGCAGTACTTC. Its protein is CASSPSGTPHEQYF.

V gene TRBV10-3 combines with J gene TRBJ1-1, with TRBD1 as a possible D gene (5 bases). This CDR3 is built from 16 residues. Germline CDR1 ENHRY, CDR2 SYGVKD. V dropped 0 bases and J dropped 1 base, with 12 bases sitting between them. CDR3 loop: CAISESFGTANTEAFF. As DNA, the CDR3 is TGTGCCATCAGTGAGTCCTTTGGGACGGCGAACACTGAAGCTTTCTTT.

The V gene is TRBV23-1, the J gene TRBJ2-5, with TRBD2 matching 10 bases. TRBV23-1 belongs to the ORF category, with a function that is uncertain. CDR3 length: 17 residues. The trim removed 0 bases at V and 2 bases at J, leaving 6 bases unmatched. CDR3 residues: CASSQSASGGPQETQYF. The CDR3 nucleotides read TGCGCCAGCAGTCAATCGGCTAGCGGGGGCCCTCAAGAGACCCAGTACTTC.

V and J are TRBV27 and TRBJ1-6; D uncertain. Trimming stripped 4 bases from V and 0 bases from J, with 16 bases between. The CDR3 sequence is 18 residues long. Germline loops: CDR1 MNHEY, CDR2 SMNVEV (reference sequence). This CDR3 is CASSSRITATSYNSPLHF. CDR3 DNA: TGTGCCAGCAGTTCCCGAATAACAGCGACCTCCTATAATTCACCCCTCCACTTT.

V gene TRBV25-1 combines with J gene TRBJ1-2; 10 bases agree with TRBD1. Germline assignment: CDR1 MGHDK and CDR2 SYGVNS. V shed 3 bases and J 3 bases; nucleotides not matched to a gene: 10. The CDR3 is made up of 17 amino acids. The CDR3 coding sequence is TGTGCCAGCAGTGATGCTGTATGGACAGGGGGAGACTATGGCTACACCTTC. Its protein is CASSDAVWTGGDYGYTF.

V usage is TRBV6-1 and J usage is TRBJ1-5; 7 nucleotides agree with TRBD1. The CDR3 runs 15 residues. CDR1 MNHNS and CDR2 SASEGT come from the germline V gene. With 3 bases clipped from V and 4 bases from J, the junction kept 6 bases outside the gene matches. The CDR3 sequence: CASSDTTGHNQPQHF. The CDR3 DNA reads TGTGCCAGCAGTGATACGACAGGGCATAATCAGCCCCAGCATTTT.

Only a few counts were recorded for this clone. This chain's CDR3 is CAWSGSGPAFF. The CDR3 DNA reads TGTGCCTGGAGTGGCTCAGGTCCCGCTTTCTTT. The V and J genes are TRBV30 and TRBJ1-1; D remains ambiguous. There are 11 residues in the CDR3. The V gene lost 1 base and the J gene lost 11 bases, with 11 bases spanning the gap. Germline CDR1 GTSNPN, CDR2 SVGIG (reference sequence).

The rearrangement uses TRBV6-5 and TRBJ1-6; TRBD1 aligns across 7 bases. Germline CDR1 reads MNHEY; CDR2 reads SVGAGI. V lost 2 bases to trimming and J lost 7 bases; unmatched junction nucleotides: 5. The CDR3 runs 15 residues. CDR3 region: CASSYLTGENSPLHF. CDR3 DNA: TGTGCCAGCAGTTACCTAACAGGGGAGAATTCACCCCTCCACTTT.